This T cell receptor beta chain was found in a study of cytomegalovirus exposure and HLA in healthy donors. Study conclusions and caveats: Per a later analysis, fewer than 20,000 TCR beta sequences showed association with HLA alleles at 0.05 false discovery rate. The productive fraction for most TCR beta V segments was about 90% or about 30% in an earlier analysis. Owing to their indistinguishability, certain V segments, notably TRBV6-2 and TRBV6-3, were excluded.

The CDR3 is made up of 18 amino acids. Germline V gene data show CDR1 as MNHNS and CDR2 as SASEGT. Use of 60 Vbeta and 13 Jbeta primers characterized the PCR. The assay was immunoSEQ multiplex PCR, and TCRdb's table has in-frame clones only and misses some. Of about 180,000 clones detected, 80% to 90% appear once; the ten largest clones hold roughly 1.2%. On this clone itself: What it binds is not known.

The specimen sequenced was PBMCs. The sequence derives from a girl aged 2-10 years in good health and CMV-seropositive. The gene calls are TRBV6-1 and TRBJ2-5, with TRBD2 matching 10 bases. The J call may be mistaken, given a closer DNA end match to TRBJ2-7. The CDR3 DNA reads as TGTGCCAGCAGTGAAGCCAGCGGGGGGGGGACTTTCACCTACGAGCAGTACTTC. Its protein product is CASSEASGGGTFTYEQYF.